The rows below give T cell receptor beta chains drawn from one sample of a study of beta chain features in type 1 diabetes. Repertoires were generated with immunoSEQ multiplex PCR, while TCRdb's copy carries only in-frame clones and drops some. This table holds hundreds of thousands of clones, more than 12% found once. Sequencing was performed on naive CD4+ T cells from blood. Source of these receptors: a man aged 18 to 29 with type 1 diabetes. Each CDR3 is given with its conserved first and last residue. The D gene is left open where the match is weak.

d_call v_call cdr3_aa
NA TRBV7-9 CASSLEAGANYGYTF
TRBD1 TRBV2 CASSPGQGAYEQYF
TRBD1 TRBV2 CASHRGQGNGYTF
NA TRBV30 CAWSPITWSYGYTF
TRBD2 TRBV6-1 CASRGGAQETQYF
NA TRBV28 CASSLALQVGFQGTQYF
NA TRBV4-2 CASSPRRTEPQHF
NA TRBV7-2 CASSLAGSTYNEQFF
NA TRBV4-1 CASSLHREGGYTF
TRBD1 TRBV7-9 CASSLDHWGQDYEQYF
NA TRBV2 CASSAQGGNSPLHF
TRBD1 TRBV7-8 CASSLGAAGQFYGYTF
TRBD1 TRBV5-1 CASSLGQGANEQFF
NA TRBV28 CASPDGHIKNIQYF
NA TRBV30 CAWSDVGETQYF
NA TRBV14 CASSQPGGTGGYTF
NA TRBV7-9 CASSEQSNQPQHF
NA TRBV5-1 CASSSGGASGTDTQYF
NA TRBV18 CASSPYREHTGELFF
TRBD1 TRBV7-2 CASSSRDRVTEAFF
TRBD1 TRBV4-1 CASSQGGGRSHF
TRBD1 TRBV30 CAWSHRTGKETQYF
NA TRBV5-1 CASSLGTRRSEQFF
TRBD1 TRBV28 CASSSPGQGILGNGYTF
NA TRBV20-1 CSARGASELFF
NA TRBV14 CASSRDGGGSETQYF
NA TRBV10-3 CAISGLREKLFF
NA TRBV5-4 CASTRWGAGGYTF
TRBD1 TRBV14 CASSQRGQGYGYTF
NA TRBV6-6 CASSYSRTGNTEAFF
TRBD2 TRBV5-1 CASSFAGTSGESDTQYF
TRBD2 TRBV6-5 CASSYSPSGTPGTQYF
TRBD1 TRBV2 CASSDRTGGDEQFF
NA TRBV21-1 CASGFTGAGQPQHF
NA TRBV30 CAWSVRRRSSTDTQYF
NA TRBV9 CASKAGIGGNTIYF
NA TRBV6-1 CASRGLNQPQHF
TRBD1 TRBV7-8 CASSSLTRQGDVNTEAFF
TRBD1 TRBV28 CASFRQGYQPQHF